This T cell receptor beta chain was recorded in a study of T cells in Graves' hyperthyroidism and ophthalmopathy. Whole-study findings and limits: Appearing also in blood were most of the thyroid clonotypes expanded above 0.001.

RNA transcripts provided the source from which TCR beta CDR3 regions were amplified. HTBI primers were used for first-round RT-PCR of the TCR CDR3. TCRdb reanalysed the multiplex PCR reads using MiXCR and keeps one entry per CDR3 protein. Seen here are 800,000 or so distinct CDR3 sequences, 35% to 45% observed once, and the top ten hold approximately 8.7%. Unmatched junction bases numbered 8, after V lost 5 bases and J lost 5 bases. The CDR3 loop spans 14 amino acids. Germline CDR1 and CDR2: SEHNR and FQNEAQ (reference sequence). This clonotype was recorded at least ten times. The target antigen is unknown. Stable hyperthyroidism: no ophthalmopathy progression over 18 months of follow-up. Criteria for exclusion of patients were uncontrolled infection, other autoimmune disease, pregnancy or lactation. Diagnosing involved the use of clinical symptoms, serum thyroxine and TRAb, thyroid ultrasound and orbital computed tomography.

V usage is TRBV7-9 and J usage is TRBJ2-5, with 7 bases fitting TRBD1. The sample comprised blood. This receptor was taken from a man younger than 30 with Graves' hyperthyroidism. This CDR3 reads CASSVGQARETQYF. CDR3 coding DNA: TGTGCCAGCAGCGTTGGACAGGCTAGGGAGACCCAGTACTTC. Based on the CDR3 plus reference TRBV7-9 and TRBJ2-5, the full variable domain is DTGVSQNPRHKITKRGQNVTFRCDPISEHNRLYWYRQTLGQGPEFLTYFQNEAQLEKSRLLSDRFSAERPKGSFSTLEIQRTEQGDSAMYLCASSVGQARETQYFGPGTRLLVL.